The source of this T cell receptor beta chain is a study of blood T cell repertoires in COVID-19. Across the whole study: Material from acute and convalescent COVID-19 was sourced from the United States, Italy and Spain.

Trimming at V came to 6 bases and at J to 5 bases, leaving 3 bases not matched to a gene. CDR3 size: 13 residues. Per the germline V gene, CDR1 is MNHEY and CDR2 is SMNVEV (reference sequence). Individuals drawn from 24 US areas were about 18 to 95 years old. Assignment of participants to cohorts was predicated upon participant-reported clinical history. Donors in Cohort 3 counted as recovered after two negative PCRs, clearance, or symptom resolution. Here immunoSEQ multiplex PCR was the method, and the copy in TCRdb shows in-frame clones only, minus some. This repertoire shows 450,000 or so clones, about 92% found once; its top ten account for 0.55% to 0.75%.

This receptor was identified in a man between 18 and 29 years old who had recovered from COVID-19. The chain uses TRBV27 and TRBJ1-2; 10 bases map to TRBD1. The sample taken for sequencing was PBMCs or T cells enriched from blood (not recorded which). CDR3 bases: TGTGCCAGCAGGACAGGGGGCGCGTATGGCTACACCTTC. Translation gives CASRTGGAYGYTF.